The source of this T cell receptor (beta chain) is a study of OX40 agonist ivuxolimab in advanced cancers. TCRdb's copy holds only in-frame clones and misses some; the assay was immunoSEQ multiplex PCR. The sample contains tens of thousands of clones, approximately 90% of which appear only once. On this clone: Its specificity is unknown.

The germline V gene has CDR1 LGHNT and CDR2 FRNRAP. The CDR3 runs to 16 residues. V was trimmed by 1 base and J by 1 base, leaving 11 bases between them. Notes on the study in general: Among patients with partial responses at 0.1-3.0 mg/kg, clonal expansion was among the lowest.

The J gene is TRBJ1-5, the V gene TRBV12-5; no firm D call. Sequencing used CD4+ or CD8+ T cells sorted from blood, obtained in a trial of the OX40 agonist ivuxolimab. This clonotype originated in an adult with an advanced solid tumor such as melanoma, head and neck, liver or kidney cancer. CDR3 amino acids: CASGLGVDTSNQPQHF. In DNA form, the CDR3 reads TGTGCTAGTGGTTTGGGCGTAGACACAAGCAATCAGCCCCAGCATTTT.